Shown below are 13 T cell receptor beta chains from a single sample sequenced in a study of T cell responses to AZD1222 COVID-19 vaccine. The method was immunoSEQ multiplex PCR; TCRdb's version includes in-frame clones alone and lacks a portion of them. The repertoire holds 150,000 to 200,000 clones, with roughly 89% as singletons. Sequenced here: peripheral blood, sampled on day 0 of AZD1222 vaccination. All receptors derive from an adult in good health.

In its sample, this clone was seen once. The chain couples TRBV15 to TRBJ2-3, with 11 bases fitting TRBD2. Germline CDR1 LNHNV, CDR2 YYDKDF (reference sequence). Trimming cost V 0 bases and J 3 bases; bases outside gene matches: 5. This CDR3 is built from 17 residues. The CDR3 sequence is CATSRDTSGSSTDTQYF. DNA for the CDR3: TGTGCCACCAGCAGAGATACTAGCGGGAGTTCGACAGATACGCAGTATTTT.

The CDR3 reads CASSVDGRFGDEQYF. The CDR3 bases are TGTGCCAGCAGCGTAGATGGGCGGTTCGGGGACGAGCAGTACTTC. V usage is TRBV9 and J usage is TRBJ2-7, with a weak D call TRBD2 (5 bases). Germline V lookup: CDR1 SGDLS, CDR2 YYNGEE. V gave up 0 bases and J gave up 5 bases, with 15 bases separating them. The CDR3 loop spans 15 amino acids.

The CDR3 sequence: CASSPSDALAATYNEQFF. CDR3 in DNA: TGTGCCAGCAGTCCATCCGATGCCCTAGCGGCAACCTACAATGAGCAGTTCTTC. The genes are TRBV27 and TRBJ2-1; 7 bases are a match to TRBD2. V shed 5 bases, J shed 2 bases, and the junction held 15 bases outside the gene matches. The length of the CDR3 is 18 residues. Germline CDR1 reads MNHEY; CDR2 reads SMNVEV (reference sequence).

V and J are TRBV11-2 and TRBJ1-1; D unresolved. The germline V gene has CDR1 SGHAT and CDR2 FQNNGV. Deletions cut 2 bases from V and 5 bases from J, with 12 bases between. This CDR3 is 14 amino acids long. CDR3 nucleotides: TGTGCCAGCAGCTTATTAGAACGGGGAACTGAAGCTTTCTTT. Protein: CASSLLERGTEAFF. Using reference TRBV11-2 and TRBJ1-1 for the parts outside the CDR3, the full variable domain is EAGVAQSPRYKIIEKRQSVAFWCNPISGHATLYWYQQILGQGPKLLIQFQNNGVVDDSQLPKDRFSAERLKGVDSTLKIQPAKLEDSAVYLCASSLLERGTEAFFGQGTRLTVV.

The chain recombines TRBV10-3 with TRBJ2-5; D is perhaps TRBD2 (6 bases). Germline V lookup: CDR1 ENHRY, CDR2 SYGVKD. The CDR3 covers 14 residues. V was pared by 3 bases and J by 5 bases, with 13 bases between. The CDR3 protein is CAISDRREEETQYF. DNA for the CDR3: TGTGCCATCAGTGACCGGAGGGAGGAGGAGACCCAGTACTTC.

V is TRBV27 and J is TRBJ2-1; 7 bases match TRBD2. V trimming: 7 bases; J trimming: 4 bases; junction bases outside the gene matches: 10. This CDR3 contains 15 residues. Germline CDR1 and CDR2: MNHEY and SMNVEV (reference sequence). CDR3: CASISVAGHYNEQFF. CDR3 DNA: TGTGCCAGCATCTCGGTAGCGGGCCATTACAATGAGCAGTTCTTC.

The CDR3 region is CASSPVRVSGGYTGELFF. The CDR3 DNA is TGTGCCAGCAGCCCCGTCAGGGTCTCAGGGGGGTACACCGGGGAGCTGTTTTTT. The rearrangement uses TRBV7-9 and TRBJ2-2; D is perhaps TRBD1 (7 bases). The CDR3 runs to 18 residues. The V and J ends lost 5 bases and 3 bases respectively, with 22 bases between them. Germline V gives CDR1 SEHNR, CDR2 FQNEAQ (reference sequence).

V gene TRBV30 combines with J gene TRBJ1-6; D ambiguous. The CDR3 contains 15 residues. CDR1 and CDR2 from the germline V gene are GTSNPN and SVGIG (reference sequence). The V end was cut by 0 bases, the J end by 10 bases, with 16 bases between. The CDR3 sequence: CAWSVPERVGSPLHF. The CDR3 region has the DNA TGTGCCTGGAGTGTACCGGAAAGGGTCGGGTCACCCCTCCACTTT.

This rearrangement joins TRBV10-2 to TRBJ2-5, with a weak D call TRBD1 (5 bases). CDR1 is WSHSY, CDR2 SAAADI, per germline. The CDR3 runs 16 residues. Trimming shortened V by 7 bases and J by 2 bases, and 20 bases separated the two germline ends. The chain's CDR3 is CASNTVRQQYQETQYF. The CDR3 region has the DNA TGCGCCAGCAATACCGTGAGACAGCAATATCAAGAGACCCAGTACTTC.

As to this clone: The same CDR3 arises from other DNA sequences in this sample as well. V and J are TRBV3-1 (or the pseudogene TRBV3-2) and TRBJ2-7, with 11 bases identical to TRBD1. The CDR3 is 14 amino acids. Germline assignment: CDR1 LGHDT and CDR2 YNNKEL (reference sequence). Losses at the gene ends were 4 bases for V and 6 bases for J; bases not matched to a gene: 5. The CDR3 spells CASSPGQGAGEQYF. Here the CDR3 DNA reads TGTGCCAGCAGCCCTGGACAGGGGGCGGGCGAGCAGTACTTC.

The chain uses TRBV27 and TRBJ2-7; 7 positions match TRBD1. Germline CDR1 reads MNHEY; CDR2 reads SMNVEV (reference sequence). Trimming at V came to 4 bases and at J to 2 bases, leaving 2 bases not matched to a gene. This CDR3 is 13 amino acids long. CDR3 loop: CASSSTGTYEQYF. Written as DNA, the CDR3 is TGTGCCAGCAGTTCGACAGGGACCTACGAGCAGTACTTC.

J is TRBJ2-7 and V is TRBV30; D might be TRBD1 or TRBD2, each matching 6 bases. From germline, CDR1 is GTSNPN and CDR2 SVGIG (reference sequence). The CDR3 totals 12 residues. The ends were cut back, 2 bases at V and 4 bases at J, with 9 bases in the middle. The CDR3 sequence is CAWSKGGYEQYF. The CDR3 DNA follows: TGTGCCTGGAGTAAAGGGGGGTACGAGCAGTACTTC.

V usage is TRBV24-1 and J usage is TRBJ2-7; D is perhaps TRBD2 (5 bases). Germline V gene sequence: CDR1 KGHDR, CDR2 SFDVKD. The CDR3 is made up of 15 amino acids. V was shortened by 2 bases and J by 0 bases, with 10 bases between the two germline ends. The CDR3, as DNA: TGTGCCACCAGTGATTCGGGAATAACCTCCTACGAGCAGTACTTC. Translated: CATSDSGITSYEQYF.